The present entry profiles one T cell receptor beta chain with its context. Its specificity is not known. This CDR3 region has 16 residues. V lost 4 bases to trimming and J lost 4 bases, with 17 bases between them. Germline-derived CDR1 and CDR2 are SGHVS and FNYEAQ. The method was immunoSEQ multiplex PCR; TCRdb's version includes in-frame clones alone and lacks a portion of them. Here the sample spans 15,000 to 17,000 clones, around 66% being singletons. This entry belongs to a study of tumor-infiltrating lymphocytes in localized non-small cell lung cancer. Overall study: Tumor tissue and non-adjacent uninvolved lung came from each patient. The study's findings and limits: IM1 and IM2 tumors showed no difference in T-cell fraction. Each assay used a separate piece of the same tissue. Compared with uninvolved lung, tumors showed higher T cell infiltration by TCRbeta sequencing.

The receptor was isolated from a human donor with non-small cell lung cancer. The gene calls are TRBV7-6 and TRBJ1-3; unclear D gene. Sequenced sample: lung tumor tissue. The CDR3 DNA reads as TGTGCCAGCAGCTACACACGATGGGGTTCAGGAAACACCATATATTTT. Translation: CASSYTRWGSGNTIYF.